The 29 T cell receptor beta chains given below trace back to one sample, sequenced in a study of blood T cell repertoires in COVID-19. Using immunoSEQ multiplex PCR, the repertoire was profiled, and TCRdb retains in-frame clones only, with some absent. In the table there are 200,000 to 300,000 clones, more than 75% of which are singletons. Sequencing was performed on peripheral blood. The receptor set was obtained from a woman in her 40s who had recovered from COVID-19.

This rearrangement joins TRBV30 to TRBJ1-5; weak D call: TRBD1 (5 bases). The germline CDR1 and CDR2 sequences are GTSNPN and SVGIG (reference sequence). Trimming pared 5 bases from V and 7 bases from J, leaving 12 bases between. This CDR3 is 12 amino acids long. CDR3 sequence reads: CAWANPGQPQHF. The CDR3 DNA sequence: TGTGCCTGGGCCAACCCAGGGCAGCCCCAGCATTTT.

As to this clone: In the same sample, other DNA sequences code for this CDR3. The V and J genes are TRBV6-5 and TRBJ2-3, with 7 positions matching TRBD2. CDR1 and CDR2 from the germline V gene are MNHEY and SVGAGI. The CDR3 has 15 amino acids. Losses at the gene ends were 0 bases for V and 3 bases for J; bases not matched to a gene: 3. The CDR3 loop is CASSYSPSGTDTQYF. The CDR3 bases are TGTGCCAGCAGTTACTCCCCTAGCGGAACAGATACGCAGTATTTT.

The chain has TRBV6-2 or TRBV6-3 and TRBJ2-3; possible D gene TRBD2, 6 bases. V was trimmed by 2 bases and J by 4 bases, leaving 16 bases between them. The germline CDR1 and CDR2 sequences are MNHEY and SVGEGT. There are 16 residues in the CDR3. The CDR3 nucleotides are TGTGCCAGCAGTTACCCCGCGGCGGGGACGTCAGATACGCAGTATTTT. This gives the protein CASSYPAAGTSDTQYF.

V and J are TRBV18 and TRBJ1-4, with D perhaps matching TRBD1 (5 bases). Germline CDR1 reads KGHSH; CDR2 reads LQKENI. V shed 6 bases and J shed 0 bases, with 14 bases lying between them. The CDR3 sequence is 16 residues long. CDR3 nucleotides: TGTGCCAGCTCCCTCGCGGGGACCGCAACTAATGAAAAACTGTTTTTT. Translating gives CASSLAGTATNEKLFF.

This chain uses TRBV29-1 with TRBJ2-2, with 8 bases identical to TRBD1. The CDR3 contains 15 residues. The V gene end was trimmed by 6 bases and the J gene end by 0 bases; junction bases not matched to a gene: 6. Looked up from germline, CDR1 is SQVTM and CDR2 is ANQGSEA. The CDR3 loop reads CSVRTGPTNTGELFF. In DNA form, the CDR3 reads TGCAGCGTGCGGACAGGGCCGACGAACACCGGGGAGCTGTTTTTT.

The chain employs TRBV5-1 and TRBJ2-5; 9 bases line up with TRBD1. Unmatched junction bases numbered 4, after V lost 3 bases and J lost 4 bases. Germline V CDR1 and CDR2: SGHRS, YFSETQ. The CDR3 is 14 amino acids. CDR3 amino acids: CASSWGQGGETQYF. In DNA form, the CDR3 reads TGCGCCAGCAGCTGGGGACAGGGAGGAGAGACCCAGTACTTC.

Only a few counts were recorded for this clone. The chain carries TRBV20-1 and TRBJ1-6, with 7 bases fitting TRBD1. V was clipped by 3 bases and J by 8 bases; unmatched bases: 7. Germline CDR1 DFQATT, CDR2 SNEGSKA (reference sequence). The CDR3 contains 14 residues. CDR3 nucleotides: TGCAGTGCTAGTAGGGGGCAGGGAGATTCACCCCTCCACTTT. It encodes CSASRGQGDSPLHF.

The chain couples TRBV7-9 to TRBJ2-1, with TRBD2 identical over 8 bases. Germline V CDR1 and CDR2: SEHNR, FQNEAQ (reference sequence). CDR3 size: 12 residues. V was clipped by 7 bases and J by 6 bases; unmatched bases: 2. CDR3 amino acids: CASIAGGNEQFF. The CDR3 DNA follows: TGTGCCAGCATCGCGGGGGGCAATGAGCAGTTCTTC.

The chain employs TRBV20-1 and TRBJ1-2; 7 bases match TRBD1. The germline CDR1 and CDR2 sequences are DFQATT and SNEGSKA (reference sequence). J was trimmed by 7 bases and V by 6 bases; bases with no gene match: 5. The CDR3 has 11 residues. This CDR3 reads CSARGWAGYTF. The CDR3, as DNA: TGCAGTGCCAGGGGGTGGGCTGGCTACACCTTC.

The rearrangement links TRBV6-2 or TRBV6-3 to TRBJ1-1; TRBD1 agrees at 10 bases. The CDR3 has 16 residues. Looked up from germline, CDR1 is MNHEY and CDR2 is SVGEGT. V lost 3 bases to trimming and J lost 5 bases; unmatched junction nucleotides: 9. CDR3 amino acids: CASSYKGQGLGTEAFF. The CDR3 DNA reads TGTGCCAGCAGTTATAAGGGACAGGGGTTAGGAACTGAAGCTTTCTTT.

The chain uses TRBV5-4 and TRBJ2-7; 10 bases align to TRBD2. Germline values: CDR1 SGHNT, CDR2 YYREEE (reference sequence). With 4 bases clipped from V and 2 bases from J, the junction kept 9 bases outside the gene matches. The CDR3 runs 16 residues. The CDR3 DNA reads as TGTGCCAGCAGCCCGGCAGGACTAGCGGCTACCTACGAGCAGTACTTC. This sequence encodes CASSPAGLAATYEQYF.

This clone was recorded once. The rearrangement joins TRBV19 to TRBJ2-7, with D possibly being TRBD1 (6 bases). Germline CDR1 and CDR2: LNHDA and SQIVND (reference sequence). Trimming stripped 3 bases from V and 2 bases from J, with 17 bases between. CDR3 length: 16 amino acids. The CDR3 loop reads CASSIPGAGAAYEQYF. CDR3 nucleotide sequence: TGTGCCAGTAGTATCCCTGGGGCAGGGGCGGCCTACGAGCAGTACTTC.

This clone has a handful of counts. This chain connects TRBV5-1 to TRBJ2-1; 9 positions agree with TRBD2. V lost 0 bases, J lost 9 bases, and 19 bases stayed unmatched. CDR3 length: 19 amino acids. Germline V lookup: CDR1 SGHRS, CDR2 YFSETQ. For the CDR3, the DNA is TGCGCCAGCAGCTTGGCCTGGGGTAGCGGGAGAGGTTCCCCGGGTGAGCAGTTCTTC. It yields the protein CASSLAWGSGRGSPGEQFF.

The CDR3 region is CASSSIRDRGYEQYF. As DNA, the CDR3 is TGTGCCAGCAGTTCAATCCGGGACAGGGGTTACGAGCAGTACTTC. V usage is TRBV27 and J usage is TRBJ2-7, with 10 nucleotides matching TRBD1. This CDR3 has 15 amino acids. J gave up 4 bases and V 4 bases, and 7 bases lay outside the gene matches. Germline CDR1 and CDR2: MNHEY and SMNVEV (reference sequence).

This clone was seen a single time. This same CDR3 is encoded by further DNA sequences in the sample. The CDR3 region has the DNA TGCGCCAGCAGCCAAGAACTCCGCCAGCCCCAGCATTTT. This encodes CASSQELRQPQHF. V and J are TRBV4-3 and TRBJ1-5, with unresolved D. Trimming removed 0 bases from V and 7 bases from J, with 7 bases in between. Germline assignment: CDR1 LGHNA and CDR2 YSLEER. CDR3 size: 13 residues.

In nucleotides, the CDR3 is TGTGCCAGCAGTGGGGGGGATTCACCCCTCCACTTT. Residues: CASSGGDSPLHF. The chain couples TRBV27 to TRBJ1-6, with D possibly matching TRBD1 (5 bases). V lost 5 bases and J lost 8, with 7 bases in between. The germline gives CDR1 MNHEY, CDR2 SMNVEV (reference sequence). This CDR3 is 12 amino acids long.

This clone appeared once. The chain combines TRBV25-1 with TRBJ1-3, with D unresolved. V lost 1 base and J lost 9, with 10 bases in between. The length of the CDR3 is 13 residues. Germline V gene data show CDR1 as MGHDK and CDR2 as SYGVNS. The CDR3 region is CASSEFAGLTIYF. In DNA form, the CDR3 reads TGTGCCAGCAGTGAATTTGCAGGCCTCACCATATATTTT.

The chain recombines TRBV20-1 with TRBJ2-1, with 7 bases fitting TRBD2. The germline V gene encodes CDR1 DFQATT and CDR2 SNEGSKA (reference sequence). The CDR3 is 16 amino acids. The junction had 8 bases not matched to a gene; V was cut back by 3 bases and J by 0 bases. The CDR3 nucleotides read TGCAGTGCTAGTGGGGCTAGCGGAAGCTCCTACAATGAGCAGTTCTTC. Encoded protein: CSASGASGSSYNEQFF.

V is TRBV10-3 and J is TRBJ2-7, with D possibly matching TRBD1 (6 bases). The germline V gene encodes CDR1 ENHRY and CDR2 SYGVKD. The V end was cut by 3 bases, the J end by 13 bases, with 16 bases between. The CDR3 totals 12 residues. The CDR3 loop is CAISDTPGHLYF. CDR3 nucleotide sequence: TGTGCCATCAGTGACACTCCGGGACACCTTTACTTC.

This clone appeared a single time. The chain has TRBV12-5 and TRBJ2-1; 13 nucleotides align to TRBD2. The CDR3 consists of 19 residues. J lost 5 bases, V lost 2 bases, and 12 bases had no gene match. Germline CDR1 and CDR2: LGHNT and FRNRAP. The CDR3 is CASGLKTSGRGSYDNEQFF. The DNA for the CDR3 is TGTGCTAGTGGTTTGAAAACTAGCGGGAGGGGGTCCTACGACAATGAGCAGTTCTTC.

This sequence joins TRBV3-1 (or the pseudogene TRBV3-2) and TRBJ2-1; 9 nucleotides agree with TRBD2. The trim removed 4 bases at V and 8 bases at J, leaving 9 bases unmatched. Germline CDR1 reads LGHDT; CDR2 reads YNNKEL (reference sequence). This CDR3 comprises 15 residues. The CDR3 protein is CASSPWGAGGDEQFF. CDR3 DNA sequence: TGTGCCAGCAGCCCCTGGGGGGCGGGAGGGGATGAGCAGTTCTTC.

This chain joins TRBV27 and TRBJ1-6; no clear D gene. The CDR3 is made up of 14 amino acids. The V and J ends lost 2 bases and 9 bases respectively, with 11 bases between them. CDR1 and CDR2 (germline): MNHEY, SMNVEV (reference sequence). The CDR3 coding sequence is TGTGCCAGCAGTTTAAGGCGGTCTGCTTCACCCCTCCACTTT. Translated: CASSLRRSASPLHF.

V and J are TRBV4-3 and TRBJ1-1; the D gene is possibly TRBD1 (6 bases). Germline loops: CDR1 LGHNA, CDR2 YSLEER. Trimming left V 0 bases short and J 4 bases short, with 6 bases between. CDR3 length: 13 amino acids. CDR3 amino acids: CASSQEGGTEAFF. The CDR3 coding sequence is TGCGCCAGCAGCCAAGAAGGGGGCACTGAAGCTTTCTTT.

The count of this clone is one. This chain uses TRBV29-1 with TRBJ2-5; 11 bases line up with TRBD2. V shed 6 bases and J 4 bases; nucleotides not matched to a gene: 10. Germline assignment: CDR1 SQVTM and CDR2 ANQGSEA. This CDR3 is built from 15 residues. The CDR3 DNA reads as TGCAGCGTGCCCATAGCGGGAGGGCCGGGAGAGACCCAGTACTTC. Its protein product is CSVPIAGGPGETQYF. The full variable domain, its missing parts supplied by reference TRBV29-1 and TRBJ2-5, is SAVISQKPSRDICQRGTSLTIQCQVDSQVTMMFWYRQQPGQSLTLIATANQGSEATYESGFVIDKFPISRPNLTFSTLTVSNMSPEDSSIYLCSVPIAGGPGETQYFGPGTRLLVL.

The chain combines TRBV4-1 with TRBJ2-2, with 10 bases fitting TRBD2. Germline CDR1 MGHRA, CDR2 YSYEKL. This CDR3 spans 14 amino acids. J was trimmed by 7 bases and V by 4 bases; bases with no gene match: 3. The CDR3 DNA sequence: TGCGCCAGCAGCCGGATAGCGGGGGGCGGGGAGCTGTTTTTT. It encodes CASSRIAGGGELFF.

The rearrangement links TRBV28 to TRBJ2-1; D perhaps matches TRBD2 (6 bases). V shed 3 bases and J shed 4 bases, with 10 bases lying between them. Germline values: CDR1 MDHEN, CDR2 SYDVKM. The length of the CDR3 is 14 residues. CDR3 residues: CASSFMGGYNEQFF. The CDR3 nucleotides are TGTGCCAGCAGTTTTATGGGGGGTTACAATGAGCAGTTCTTC. Based on the CDR3 plus reference TRBV28 and TRBJ2-1, the full variable domain is DVKVTQSSRYLVKRTGEKVFLECVQDMDHENMFWYRQDPGLGLRLIYFSYDVKMKEKGDIPEGYSVSREKKERFSLILESASTNQTSMYLCASSFMGGYNEQFFGPGTRLTVL.

The chain links TRBV3-1 (or the pseudogene TRBV3-2) to TRBJ1-1; 10 positions match TRBD1. The V gene's germline CDR1 is LGHDT and CDR2 YNNKEL (reference sequence). Trimming at V came to 4 bases and at J to 3 bases, leaving 2 bases not matched to a gene. The CDR3 consists of 14 residues. The CDR3 bases are TGTGCCAGCAGCCCCGACAGGGGGCACACTGAAGCTTTCTTT. Protein: CASSPDRGHTEAFF.

This clone appeared once. V and J are TRBV13 and TRBJ1-1; tentatively, D is TRBD1 (6 bases). The V and J ends lost 4 bases and 4 bases respectively, with 16 bases between them. The CDR3 runs to 15 residues. Per germline, CDR1 PRHDT and CDR2 FYEKMQ (reference sequence). As DNA, the CDR3 is TGTGCCAGCAGCTCCCCCGGGACACCCGGCACTGAAGCTTTCTTT. Amino acid sequence: CASSSPGTPGTEAFF.

CDR3 DNA: TGTGCCAGCAGCTTAGTTGCAGGGGTCAATCAGCCCCAGCATTTT. Protein: CASSLVAGVNQPQHF. The chain joins TRBV7-2 to TRBJ1-5, with TRBD1 as a possible D gene (6 bases). The CDR3 is 15 residues long. CDR1 and CDR2 (germline): SGHTA, FQGNSA. Trimming removed 1 base at V and 3 bases at J, with 10 bases between. Complete variable domain (other parts from reference TRBV7-2 and TRBJ1-5): GAGVSQSPSNKVTEKGKDVELRCDPISGHTALYWYRQSLGQGLEFLIYFQGNSAPDKSGLPSDRFSAERTGGSVSTLTIQRTQQEDSAVYLCASSLVAGVNQPQHFGDGTRLSIL.